The clone carrying this T cell receptor beta chain was seen many times. The data belong to a study of T cells in Graves' hyperthyroidism and ophthalmopathy. Amplification of TCR beta CDR3 regions was performed using RNA transcripts as template. HTBI primers were the set used in a first-round RT-PCR of the TCR CDR3. TCRdb itself ran the multiplex PCR reads through MiXCR, one entry per CDR3 protein. The table has 500,000 to 800,000 distinct CDR3 sequences, 45% seen once; the top ten hold 7% to 7.5%. The CDR3 sequence is 15 residues long. Trimming took 2 bases from V and 4 from J, leaving 12 bases between them. Germline V CDR1 and CDR2: MGHDK, SYGVNS.

V gene TRBV25-1 combines with J gene TRBJ1-3; no definite D call. The receptor was isolated from an adult man with Graves' disease, either hyperthyroidism or ophthalmopathy (not recorded which). Sequenced material: peripheral blood or thyroid tissue (not recorded which). The CDR3 nucleotides are TGTGCCAGCAGTGAAGGTGGAGGGCTCGGAAACACCATATATTTT. Its translation is CASSEGGGLGNTIYF. The entire variable domain, with the rest obtained from reference TRBV25-1 and TRBJ1-3, is as follows: EADIYQTPRYLVIGTGKKITLECSQTMGHDKMYWYQQDPGMELHLIHYSYGVNSTEKGDLSSESTVSRIRTEHFPLTLESARPSHTSQYLCASSEGGGLGNTIYFGEGSWLTVV.